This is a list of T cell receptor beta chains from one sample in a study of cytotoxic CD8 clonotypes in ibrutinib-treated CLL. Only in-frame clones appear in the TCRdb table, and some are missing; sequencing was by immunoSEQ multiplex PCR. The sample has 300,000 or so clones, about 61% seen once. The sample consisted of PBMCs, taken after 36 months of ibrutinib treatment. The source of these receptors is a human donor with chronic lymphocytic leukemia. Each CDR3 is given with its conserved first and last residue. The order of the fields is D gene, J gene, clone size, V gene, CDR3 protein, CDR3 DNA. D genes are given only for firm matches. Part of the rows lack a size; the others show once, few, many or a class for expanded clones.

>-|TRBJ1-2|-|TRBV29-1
CSVGAGSIKGYTF
TGCAGCGTTGGGGCTGGAAGCATAAAAGGCTACACCTTC
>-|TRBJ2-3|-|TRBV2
CASSANRADTQYF
TGTGCCAGCAGCGCCAATCGGGCAGATACGCAGTATTTT
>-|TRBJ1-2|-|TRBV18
CASSPNAGGSYGYTF
TGTGCCAGCTCACCCAACGCCGGGGGCAGCTATGGCTACACCTTC
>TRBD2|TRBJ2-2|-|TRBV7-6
CASSLALLAGGPTGELFF
TGTGCCAGCAGCTTAGCCCTGCTAGCGGGGGGCCCCACCGGGGAGCTGTTTTTT
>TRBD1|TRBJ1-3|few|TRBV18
CASSPGVDREHF
TGTGCCAGCTCACCAGGGGTTGACAGGGAGCATTTT
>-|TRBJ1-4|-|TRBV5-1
CASSFESTNEKLFF
TGCGCCAGCAGCTTTGAGTCAACTAATGAAAAACTGTTTTTT
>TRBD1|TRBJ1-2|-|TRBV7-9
CASRDRGYLGGYTF
TGTGCCAGCAGGGACAGGGGGTATCTTGGTGGCTACACCTTC
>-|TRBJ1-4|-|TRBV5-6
CASSRMGVEKLFF
TGTGCCAGCAGCAGGATGGGCGTGGAAAAACTGTTTTTT
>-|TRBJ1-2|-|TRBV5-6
CASSLISNYGYTF
TGTGCCAGCAGCTTGATTTCTAACTATGGCTACACCTTC
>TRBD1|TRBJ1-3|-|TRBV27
CASSSGQGASGNTIYF
TGTGCCAGCAGCTCGGGACAGGGGGCTTCTGGAAACACCATATATTTT
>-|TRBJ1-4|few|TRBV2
CASSDRTIRGEKLFF
TGTGCCAGCAGCGACCGGACGATAAGGGGTGAAAAACTGTTTTTT
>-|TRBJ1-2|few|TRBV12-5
CASGREYYGYTF
TGTGCTAGTGGTCGGGAATATTATGGCTACACCTTC
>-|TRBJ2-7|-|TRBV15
CATSRDREPYEQYF
TGTGCCACCAGCAGAGATCGGGAGCCCTACGAGCAGTACTTC
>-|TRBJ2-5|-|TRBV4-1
CASSVGGAGDETQYF
TGCGCCAGCAGCGTTGGGGGGGCGGGAGATGAGACCCAGTACTTC
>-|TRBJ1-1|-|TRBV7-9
CASSPRSPSGTEAFF
TGTGCCAGCAGCCCACGCTCCCCCTCGGGCACTGAAGCTTTCTTT
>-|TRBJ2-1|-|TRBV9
CASSVSLALYNEQFF
TGTGCCAGCAGCGTCTCCCTAGCGTTGTACAATGAGCAGTTCTTC
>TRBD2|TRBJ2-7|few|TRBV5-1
CASSLVLAGDYEQYF
TGCGCCAGCAGCTTGGTACTAGCGGGGGACTACGAGCAGTACTTC
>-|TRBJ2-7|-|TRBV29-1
CSVEEGTQSYEQYF
TGCAGCGTTGAAGAGGGGACCCAGTCCTACGAGCAGTACTTC
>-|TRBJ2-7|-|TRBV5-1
CASRVGLGDSYEQYF
TGCGCCAGCAGGGTGGGACTGGGGGATTCCTACGAGCAGTACTTC